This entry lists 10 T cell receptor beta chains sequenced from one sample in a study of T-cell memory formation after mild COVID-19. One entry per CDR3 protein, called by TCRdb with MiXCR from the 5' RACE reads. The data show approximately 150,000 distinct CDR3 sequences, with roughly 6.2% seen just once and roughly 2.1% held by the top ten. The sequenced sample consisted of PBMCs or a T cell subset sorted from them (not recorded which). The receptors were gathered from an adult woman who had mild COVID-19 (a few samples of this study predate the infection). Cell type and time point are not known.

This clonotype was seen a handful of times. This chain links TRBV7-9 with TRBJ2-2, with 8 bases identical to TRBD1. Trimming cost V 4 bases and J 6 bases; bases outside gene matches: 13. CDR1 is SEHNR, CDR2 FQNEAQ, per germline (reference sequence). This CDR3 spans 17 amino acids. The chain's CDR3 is CASSSPQGAGTSGELFF. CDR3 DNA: TGTGCCAGCAGCTCCCCTCAGGGGGCGGGCACCTCCGGGGAGCTGTTTTTT.

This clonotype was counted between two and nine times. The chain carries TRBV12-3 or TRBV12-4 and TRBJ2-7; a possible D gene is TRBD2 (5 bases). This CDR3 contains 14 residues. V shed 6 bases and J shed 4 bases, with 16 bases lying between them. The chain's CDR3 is CASSSTGKFYEQYF. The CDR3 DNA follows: TGTGCCAGCAGCTCGACCGGGAAATTTTACGAGCAGTACTTC.

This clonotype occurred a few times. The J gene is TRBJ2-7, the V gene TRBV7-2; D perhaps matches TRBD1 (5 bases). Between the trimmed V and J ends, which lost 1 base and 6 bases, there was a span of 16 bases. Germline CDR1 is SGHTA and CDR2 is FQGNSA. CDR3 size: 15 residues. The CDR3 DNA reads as TGTGCCAGCAGCTTAGATGGCGGCAGGGAACGCGAGCAGTACTTC. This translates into CASSLDGGREREQYF.

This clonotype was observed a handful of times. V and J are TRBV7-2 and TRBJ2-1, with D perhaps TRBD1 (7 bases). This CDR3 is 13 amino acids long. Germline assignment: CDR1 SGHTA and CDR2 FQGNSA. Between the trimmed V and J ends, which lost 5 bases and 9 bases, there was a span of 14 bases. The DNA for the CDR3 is TGTGCCAGCAGCCCGGACAGGCGGGGTGAGCAGTTCTTC. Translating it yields CASSPDRRGEQFF.

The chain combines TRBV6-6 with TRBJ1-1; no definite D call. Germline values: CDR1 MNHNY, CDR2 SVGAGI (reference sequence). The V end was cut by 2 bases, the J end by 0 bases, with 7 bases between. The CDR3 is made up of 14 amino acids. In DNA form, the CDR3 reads TGTGCCAGCAGTTACCAGACAATGAACACTGAAGCTTTCTTT. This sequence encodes CASSYQTMNTEAFF.

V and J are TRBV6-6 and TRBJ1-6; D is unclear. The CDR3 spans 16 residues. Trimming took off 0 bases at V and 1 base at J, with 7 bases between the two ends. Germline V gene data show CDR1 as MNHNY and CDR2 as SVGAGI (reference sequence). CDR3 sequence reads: CASSYSFTSYNSPLHF. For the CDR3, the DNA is TGTGCCAGCAGTTACTCCTTCACATCCTATAATTCACCCCTCCACTTT.

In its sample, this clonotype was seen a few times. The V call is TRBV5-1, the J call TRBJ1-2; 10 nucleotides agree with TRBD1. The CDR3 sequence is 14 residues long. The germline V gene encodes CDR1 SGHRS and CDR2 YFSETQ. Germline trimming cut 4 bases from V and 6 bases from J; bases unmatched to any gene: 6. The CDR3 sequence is CASSPGQGHHGYTF. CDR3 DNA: TGCGCCAGCAGCCCGGGACAGGGGCATCATGGCTACACCTTC.

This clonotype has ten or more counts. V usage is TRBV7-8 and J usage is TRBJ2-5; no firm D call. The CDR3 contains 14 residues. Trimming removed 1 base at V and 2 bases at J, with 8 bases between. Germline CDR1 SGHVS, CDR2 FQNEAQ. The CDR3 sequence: CASSLGQKQETQYF. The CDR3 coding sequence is TGTGCCAGCAGCTTAGGACAAAAACAAGAGACCCAGTACTTC.

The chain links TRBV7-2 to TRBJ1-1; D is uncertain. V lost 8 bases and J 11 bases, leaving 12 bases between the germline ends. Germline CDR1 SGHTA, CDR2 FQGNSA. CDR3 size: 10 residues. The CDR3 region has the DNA TGTGCCAGCGGGCGGTTGGGGGCTTTCTTT. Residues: CASGRLGAFF.

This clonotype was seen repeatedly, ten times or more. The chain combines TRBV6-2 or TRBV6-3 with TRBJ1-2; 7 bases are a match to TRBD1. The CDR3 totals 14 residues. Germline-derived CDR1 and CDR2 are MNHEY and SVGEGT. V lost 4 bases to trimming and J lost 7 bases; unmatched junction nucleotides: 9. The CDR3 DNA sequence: TGTGCCAGCAGTTTGAGGGGGCTTAATGGTGGCTACACCTTC. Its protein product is CASSLRGLNGGYTF.